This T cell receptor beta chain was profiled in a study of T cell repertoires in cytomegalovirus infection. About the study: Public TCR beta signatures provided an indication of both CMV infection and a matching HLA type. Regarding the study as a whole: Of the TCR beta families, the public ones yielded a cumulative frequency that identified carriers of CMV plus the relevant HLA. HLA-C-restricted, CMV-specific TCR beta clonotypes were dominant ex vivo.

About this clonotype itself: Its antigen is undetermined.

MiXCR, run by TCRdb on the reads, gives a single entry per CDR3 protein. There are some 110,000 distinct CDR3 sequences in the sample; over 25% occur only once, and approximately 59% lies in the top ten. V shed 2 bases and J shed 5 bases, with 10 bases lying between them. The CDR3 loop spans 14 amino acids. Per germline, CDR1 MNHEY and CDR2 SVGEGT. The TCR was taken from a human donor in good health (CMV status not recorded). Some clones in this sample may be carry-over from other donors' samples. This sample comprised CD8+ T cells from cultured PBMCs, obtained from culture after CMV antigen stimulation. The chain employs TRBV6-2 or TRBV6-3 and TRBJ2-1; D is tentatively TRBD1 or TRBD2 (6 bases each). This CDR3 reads CASSYGGTNNEQFF. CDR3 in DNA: TGTGCCAGCAGTTACGGCGGGACAAACAATGAGCAGTTCTTC.